This T cell receptor beta chain was captured by sequencing in a study of cytotoxic CD8 clonotypes in ibrutinib-treated CLL. Whole-study context: Overall, about 25 responses were partial and 2 complete; following median about 68 months, around 15 patients stayed remitted and around twelve progressed. After treatment lasting a median 12 months, range 6 to 36, response samples were collected. Study results and limitations: Pretreatment clonality was elevated relative to age-matched healthy donors and paralleled circulating CD8+ T-cell counts. Clonality rose at ibrutinib response and fell back toward baseline at progression.

In regard to this clone: Antigen: not known.

Here immunoSEQ multiplex PCR was the method, and the copy in TCRdb shows in-frame clones only, minus some. Among more than 60,000 clones listed, 83% were seen once. The sample in question was PBMCs, obtained after 24 months of ibrutinib treatment. The TCR originated in a human donor with chronic lymphocytic leukemia.

CDR3 loop: CASSLGLAGVRYEQYF. CDR3 DNA: TGCGCCAGCAGCCTTGGACTAGCGGGAGTACGATACGAGCAGTACTTC. This chain links TRBV5-1 with TRBJ2-7, with 13 positions matching TRBD2. CDR1 is SGHRS, CDR2 YFSETQ, per germline. This CDR3 contains 16 residues. The trim removed 4 bases at V and 4 bases at J, leaving 8 bases unmatched.